The source of this T cell receptor (beta chain) is a study of T cell repertoires in cytomegalovirus infection. Findings of the study overall: Summed frequency of shared TCR beta families picked out CMV carriers who also had the relevant HLA.

The V gene's germline CDR1 is MDHEN and CDR2 SYDVKM. This CDR3 comprises 16 residues. V was shortened by 5 bases and J by 3 bases, with 19 bases between the two germline ends. This clonotype was counted only a few times. The antigen is undetermined. MiXCR, run by TCRdb on the reads, gives a single entry per CDR3 protein. Of 600,000 to 800,000 distinct CDR3 sequences in the sample, 20% to 30% were seen once. The chain joins TRBV28 to TRBJ1-2, with TRBD1 as a possible D gene (5 bases). The source material was CD8+ T cells from PBMCs. The sequence derives from a human donor in good health (CMV status not recorded). Some clones in this sample may be carry-over from other donors' samples. In DNA form, the CDR3 reads TGTGCCAGCAGTGCGGGGGGAGGACTTGCGGACTATGGCTACACCTTC. This gives the protein CASSAGGGLADYGYTF.